A selection of T cell receptor beta chains follows, all from one sample in a study of blood T cell repertoires in COVID-19. Measured with immunoSEQ multiplex PCR; TCRdb has only the in-frame clones, and not every one. This repertoire shows approximately 200,000 clones, about 80% found once; its top ten account for 3% to 3.5%. Sequencing used peripheral blood. These receptors all stem from a woman in her thirties who had recovered from COVID-19. The CDR3 runs from the conserved cysteine through the conserved F or W. Each record gives: CDR3 length, V gene, clone size, D gene, J gene, CDR3 protein, CDR3 DNA. The D gene is left open where the match is weak. Clone sizes are given selectively: once, few, many, or a class where the clone is expanded.

>13|TRBV2|-|-|TRBJ2-5
CASSVDSRGTQYF
TGTGCCAGCAGCGTAGACTCTCGGGGGACCCAGTACTTC
>12|TRBV29-1|-|TRBD1|TRBJ1-1
CSALQGGPEAFF
TGCAGCGCTTTACAGGGGGGCCCTGAAGCTTTCTTT
>14|TRBV19|-|-|TRBJ2-3
CASRSAGPSDTQYF
TGTGCCAGTAGGAGTGCGGGCCCCTCGGATACGCAGTATTTT
>13|TRBV5-1|-|-|TRBJ2-7
CASSKQVPYEQYF
TGCGCCAGCAGTAAACAGGTGCCCTACGAGCAGTACTTC
>13|TRBV18|-|-|TRBJ2-3
CASSPPLADTQYF
TGTGCCAGCTCGCCGCCCTTAGCAGATACGCAGTATTTT
>14|TRBV5-1|-|-|TRBJ2-7
CASSLDRTARGQYF
TGCGCCAGCAGCTTGGATCGCACAGCTCGGGGGCAGTACTTC
>16|TRBV18|-|-|TRBJ2-2
CASSPRGGANTGELFF
TGTGCCAGCTCACCAAGAGGAGGCGCGAACACCGGGGAGCTGTTTTTT
>17|TRBV4-1|-|TRBD1|TRBJ2-3
CASSQSPGQGATDTQYF
TGCGCCAGCAGCCAGAGTCCGGGACAGGGGGCCACAGATACGCAGTATTTT
>12|TRBV4-1|-|-|TRBJ2-5
CASSLRGETQYF
TGCGCCAGCAGCCTCAGGGGAGAGACCCAGTACTTC
>16|TRBV10-3|-|TRBD1|TRBJ1-6
CAISESRTGGNSPLHF
TGTGCCATCAGTGAGTCCCGGACAGGGGGGAATTCACCCCTCCACTTT
>14|TRBV7-8|-|-|TRBJ1-5
CASSLGHSNQPQHF
TGTGCCAGCAGCTTAGGTCATAGCAATCAGCCCCAGCATTTT
>17|TRBV13|-|-|TRBJ2-6
CASSPRLPGSGANVLTF
TGTGCCAGCAGCCCAAGACTGCCCGGCTCTGGGGCCAACGTCCTGACTTTC
>16|TRBV7-9|-|TRBD2|TRBJ2-2
CASSITSGMNTGELFF
TGTGCCAGCAGCATAACTAGCGGGATGAACACCGGGGAGCTGTTTTTT
>15|TRBV6-5|-|TRBD2|TRBJ2-1
CASSLGLAGAGEQFF
TGTGCCAGCAGTTTAGGACTAGCGGGAGCGGGTGAGCAGTTCTTC
>15|TRBV11-2|-|TRBD2|TRBJ2-2
CASNRAGGGPGELFF
TGTGCCAGCAACCGAGCGGGAGGGGGACCCGGGGAGCTGTTTTTT
>16|TRBV5-5|-|TRBD1|TRBJ2-7
CASSSDREYPNYEQYF
TGTGCCAGCAGCTCGGACAGGGAATATCCCAATTACGAGCAGTACTTC
>14|TRBV27|-|-|TRBJ2-7
CASSLETNSYEQYF
TGTGCCAGCAGTTTAGAAACAAACTCCTACGAGCAGTACTTC
>16|TRBV5-1|-|TRBD2|TRBJ2-1
CASSFKRLAGGLEQFF
TGCGCCAGCAGCTTTAAACGGCTAGCGGGCGGCCTTGAGCAGTTCTTC
>14|TRBV24-1|few|-|TRBJ1-5
CATSDFLTAQPQHF
TGTGCCACCAGTGATTTTCTGACAGCTCAGCCCCAGCATTTT
>15|TRBV12-1|-|-|TRBJ1-6
CASSFEQRKNSPLHF
TGTGCCAGCAGCTTTGAACAGCGGAAGAATTCACCCCTCCACTTT
>12|TRBV30|-|-|TRBJ1-2
CAWSLGTFGYTF
TGTGCCTGGAGTCTAGGGACATTTGGCTACACCTTC
>15|TRBV30|-|TRBD1|TRBJ1-2
CAWSLPGQGNYGYTF
TGTGCCTGGAGTCTCCCGGGACAGGGAAACTATGGCTACACCTTC
>11|TRBV14|-|-|TRBJ1-2
CVFGSPYGYTF
TGTGTTTTCGGGAGTCCCTATGGCTACACCTTC
>13|TRBV19|-|-|TRBJ1-5
CASTTYSNQPQHF
TGTGCCAGTACCACCTATAGCAATCAGCCCCAGCATTTT
>15|TRBV6-5|-|TRBD1|TRBJ2-2
CASKRGPHETGELFF
TGTGCCAGCAAGAGGGGGCCCCACGAAACCGGGGAGCTGTTTTTT
>15|TRBV18|-|-|TRBJ1-4
CASSAGEAPLEKLFF
TGTGCCAGCTCCGCGGGAGAAGCCCCTTTAGAAAAACTGTTTTTT
>12|TRBV30|once|-|TRBJ1-4
CAWGPLGEKLFF
TGTGCCTGGGGACCCCTCGGGGAAAAACTGTTTTTT
>14|TRBV28|-|TRBD2|TRBJ2-7
CASSPAGGHYEQYF
TGTGCCAGCAGCCCAGCGGGAGGACACTACGAGCAGTACTTC
>13|TRBV6-4|-|-|TRBJ2-3
CASSASGTDTQYF
TGTGCCAGCAGTGCTAGCGGCACAGATACGCAGTATTTT
>14|TRBV4-1|-|-|TRBJ2-7
CASSQSQGPYEQYF
TGCGCCAGCAGCCAATCACAGGGCCCCTACGAGCAGTACTTC
>16|TRBV19|many|-|TRBJ2-5
CASSRFARENQETQYF
TGTGCCAGTAGTAGGTTCGCCCGGGAGAACCAAGAGACCCAGTACTTC
>12|TRBV2|-|-|TRBJ2-7
CASSVLNYEQYF
TGTGCCAGCTCGGTCTTGAACTACGAGCAGTACTTC
>16|TRBV15|-|TRBD2|TRBJ2-1
CATSGEREGDYNEQFF
TGTGCCACCAGCGGGGAGCGGGAGGGGGATTACAATGAGCAGTTCTTC
>19|TRBV4-2|-|TRBD2|TRBJ2-7
CASSQGSPYQLAGGYEQYF
TGTGCCAGCAGCCAAGGGAGTCCTTACCAACTAGCGGGAGGCTACGAGCAGTACTTC
>14|TRBV28|-|TRBD2|TRBJ2-1
CASKELAGVGEQFF
TGTGCCAGCAAAGAACTAGCGGGAGTGGGTGAGCAGTTCTTC
>12|TRBV29-1|-|-|TRBJ1-2
CSITRQNYGYTF
TGCAGCATCACCAGACAGAACTATGGCTACACCTTC
>16|TRBV9|-|TRBD1|TRBJ2-7
CASSVGGTGGYYEQYF
TGTGCCAGCAGCGTAGGGGGGACAGGGGGATACTACGAGCAGTACTTC
>14|TRBV2|-|-|TRBJ2-3
CASRAPISTDTQYF
TGTGCCAGCAGGGCCCCGATAAGCACAGATACGCAGTATTTT
>12|TRBV10-3|once|-|TRBJ1-2
CATGGDSYGYTF
TGTGCCACCGGGGGGGACTCCTATGGCTACACCTTC
>17|TRBV18|-|TRBD1|TRBJ1-6
CASSSTGDSSYNSPLHF
TGTGCCAGCTCCTCCACAGGGGACAGCTCCTATAATTCACCCCTCCACTTT
>13|TRBV6-6|-|-|TRBJ2-1
CASSSSTGGEQFF
-
>14|TRBV5-1|-|-|TRBJ1-1
CASSRGDAHLQAFF
TGCGCCAGCAGCCGGGGGGACGCCCACCTTCAAGCTTTCTTT
>13|TRBV7-3|few|-|TRBJ1-4
CASSLEPREKLFF
TGTGCCAGCAGCTTAGAACCTAGGGAAAAACTGTTTTTT
>16|TRBV11-2|-|-|TRBJ2-2
CASSALFRGRTGELFF
TGTGCCAGCAGCGCACTTTTCAGGGGGAGGACCGGGGAGCTGTTTTTT
>14|TRBV19|-|-|TRBJ2-1
CASNIVWLGREQFF
TGTGCCAGTAATATAGTTTGGCTAGGTCGCGAGCAGTTCTTC